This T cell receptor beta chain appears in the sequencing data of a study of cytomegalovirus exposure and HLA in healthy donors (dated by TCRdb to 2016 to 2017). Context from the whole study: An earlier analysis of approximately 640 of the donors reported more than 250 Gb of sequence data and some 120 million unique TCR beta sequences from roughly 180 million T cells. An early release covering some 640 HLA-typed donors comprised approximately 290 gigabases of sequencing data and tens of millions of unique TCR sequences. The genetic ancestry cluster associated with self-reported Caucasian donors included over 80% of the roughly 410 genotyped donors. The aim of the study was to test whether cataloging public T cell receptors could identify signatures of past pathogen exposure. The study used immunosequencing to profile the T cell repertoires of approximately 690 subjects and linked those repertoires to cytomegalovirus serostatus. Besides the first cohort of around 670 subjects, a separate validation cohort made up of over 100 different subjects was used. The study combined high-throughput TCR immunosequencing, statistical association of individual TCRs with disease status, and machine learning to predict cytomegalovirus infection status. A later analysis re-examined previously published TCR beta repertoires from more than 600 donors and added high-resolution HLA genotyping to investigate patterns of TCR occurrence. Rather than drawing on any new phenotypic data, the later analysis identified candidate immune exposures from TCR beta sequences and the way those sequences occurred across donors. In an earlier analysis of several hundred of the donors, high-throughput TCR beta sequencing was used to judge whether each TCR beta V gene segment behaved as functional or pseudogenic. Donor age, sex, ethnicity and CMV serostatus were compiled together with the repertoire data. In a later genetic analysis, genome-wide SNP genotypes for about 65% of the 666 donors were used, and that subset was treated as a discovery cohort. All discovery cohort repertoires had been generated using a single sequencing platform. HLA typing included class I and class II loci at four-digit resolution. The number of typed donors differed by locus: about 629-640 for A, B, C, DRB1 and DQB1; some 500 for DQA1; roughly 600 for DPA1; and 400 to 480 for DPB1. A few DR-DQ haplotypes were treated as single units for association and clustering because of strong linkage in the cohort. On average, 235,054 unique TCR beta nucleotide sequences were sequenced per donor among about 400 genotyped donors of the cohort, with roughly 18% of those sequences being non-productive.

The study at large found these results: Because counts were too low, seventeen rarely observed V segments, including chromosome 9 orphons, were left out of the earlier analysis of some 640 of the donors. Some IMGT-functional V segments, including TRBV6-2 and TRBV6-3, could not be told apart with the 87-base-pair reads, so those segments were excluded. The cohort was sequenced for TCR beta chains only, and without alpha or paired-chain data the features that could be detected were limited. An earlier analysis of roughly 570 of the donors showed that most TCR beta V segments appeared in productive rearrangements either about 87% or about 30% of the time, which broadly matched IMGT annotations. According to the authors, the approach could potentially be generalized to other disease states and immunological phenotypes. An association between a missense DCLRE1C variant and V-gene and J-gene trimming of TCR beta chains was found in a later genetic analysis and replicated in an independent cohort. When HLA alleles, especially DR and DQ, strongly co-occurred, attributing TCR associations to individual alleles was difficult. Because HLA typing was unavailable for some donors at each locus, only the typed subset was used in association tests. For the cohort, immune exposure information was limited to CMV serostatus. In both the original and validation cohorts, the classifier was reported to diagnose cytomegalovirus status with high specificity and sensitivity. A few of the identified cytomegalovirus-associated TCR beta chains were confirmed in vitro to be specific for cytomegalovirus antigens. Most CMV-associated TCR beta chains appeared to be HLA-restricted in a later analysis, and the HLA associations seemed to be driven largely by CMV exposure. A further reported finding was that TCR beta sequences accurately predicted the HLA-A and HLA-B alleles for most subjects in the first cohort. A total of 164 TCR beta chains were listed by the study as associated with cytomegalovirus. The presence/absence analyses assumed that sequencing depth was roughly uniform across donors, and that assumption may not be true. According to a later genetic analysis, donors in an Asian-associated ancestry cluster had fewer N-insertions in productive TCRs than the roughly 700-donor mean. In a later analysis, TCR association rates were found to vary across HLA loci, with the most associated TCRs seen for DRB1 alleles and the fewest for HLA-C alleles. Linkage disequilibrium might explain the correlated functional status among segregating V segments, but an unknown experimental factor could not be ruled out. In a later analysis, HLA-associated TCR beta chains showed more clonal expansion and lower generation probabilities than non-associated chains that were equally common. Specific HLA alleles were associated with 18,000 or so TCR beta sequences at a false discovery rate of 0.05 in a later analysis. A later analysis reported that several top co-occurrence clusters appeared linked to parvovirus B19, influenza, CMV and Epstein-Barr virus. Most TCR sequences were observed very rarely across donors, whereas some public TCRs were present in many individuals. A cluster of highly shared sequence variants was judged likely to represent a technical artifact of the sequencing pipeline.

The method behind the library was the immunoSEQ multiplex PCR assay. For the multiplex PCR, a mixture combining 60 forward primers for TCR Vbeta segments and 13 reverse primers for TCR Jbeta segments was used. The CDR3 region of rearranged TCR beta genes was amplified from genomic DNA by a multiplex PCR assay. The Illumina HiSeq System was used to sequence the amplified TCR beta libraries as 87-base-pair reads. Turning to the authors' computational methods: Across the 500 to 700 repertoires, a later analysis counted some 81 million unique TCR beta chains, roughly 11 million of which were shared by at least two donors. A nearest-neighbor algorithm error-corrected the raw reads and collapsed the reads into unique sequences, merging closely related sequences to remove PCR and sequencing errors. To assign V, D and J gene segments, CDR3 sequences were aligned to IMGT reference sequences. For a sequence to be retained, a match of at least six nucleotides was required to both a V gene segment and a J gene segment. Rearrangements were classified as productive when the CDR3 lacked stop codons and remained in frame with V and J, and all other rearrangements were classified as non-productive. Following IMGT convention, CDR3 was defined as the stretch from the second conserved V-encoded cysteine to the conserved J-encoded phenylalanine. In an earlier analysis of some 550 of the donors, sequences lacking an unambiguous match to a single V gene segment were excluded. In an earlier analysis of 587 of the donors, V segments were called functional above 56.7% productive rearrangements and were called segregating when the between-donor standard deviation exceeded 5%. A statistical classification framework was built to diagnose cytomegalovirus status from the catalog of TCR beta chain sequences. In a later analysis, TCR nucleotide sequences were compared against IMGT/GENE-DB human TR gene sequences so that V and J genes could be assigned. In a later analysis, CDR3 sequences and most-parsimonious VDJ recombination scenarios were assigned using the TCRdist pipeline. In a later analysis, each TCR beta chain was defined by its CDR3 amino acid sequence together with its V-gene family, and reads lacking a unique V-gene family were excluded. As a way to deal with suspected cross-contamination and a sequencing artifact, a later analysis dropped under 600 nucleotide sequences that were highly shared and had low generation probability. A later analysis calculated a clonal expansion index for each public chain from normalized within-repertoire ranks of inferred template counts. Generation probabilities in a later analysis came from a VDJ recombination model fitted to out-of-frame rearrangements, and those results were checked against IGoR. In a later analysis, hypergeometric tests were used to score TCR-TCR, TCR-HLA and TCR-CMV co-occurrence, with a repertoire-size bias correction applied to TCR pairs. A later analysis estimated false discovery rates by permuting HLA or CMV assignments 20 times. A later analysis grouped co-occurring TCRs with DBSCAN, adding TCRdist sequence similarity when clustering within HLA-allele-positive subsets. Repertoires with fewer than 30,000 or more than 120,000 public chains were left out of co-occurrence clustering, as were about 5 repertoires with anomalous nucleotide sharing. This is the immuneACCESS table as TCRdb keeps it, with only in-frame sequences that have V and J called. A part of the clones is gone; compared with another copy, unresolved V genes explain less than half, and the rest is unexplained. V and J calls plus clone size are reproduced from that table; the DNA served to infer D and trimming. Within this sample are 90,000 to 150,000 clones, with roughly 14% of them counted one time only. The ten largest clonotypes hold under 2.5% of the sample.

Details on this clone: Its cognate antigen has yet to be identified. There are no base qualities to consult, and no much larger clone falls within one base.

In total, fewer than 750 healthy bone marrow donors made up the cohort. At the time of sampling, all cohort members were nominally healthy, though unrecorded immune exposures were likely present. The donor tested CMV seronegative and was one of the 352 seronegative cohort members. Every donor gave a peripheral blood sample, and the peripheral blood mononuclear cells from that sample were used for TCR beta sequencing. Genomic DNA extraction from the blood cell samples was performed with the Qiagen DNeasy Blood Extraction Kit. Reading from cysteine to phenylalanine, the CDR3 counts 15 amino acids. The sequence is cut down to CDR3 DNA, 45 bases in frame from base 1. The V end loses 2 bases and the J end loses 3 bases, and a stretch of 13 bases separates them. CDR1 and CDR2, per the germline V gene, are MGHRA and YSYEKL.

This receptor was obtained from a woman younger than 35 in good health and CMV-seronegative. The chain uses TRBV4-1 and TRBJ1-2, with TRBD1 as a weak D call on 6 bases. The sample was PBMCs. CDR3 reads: CASSQLWGGDYGYTF. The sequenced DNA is TGCGCCAGCAGCCAACTATGGGGGGGCGACTATGGCTACACCTTC.